The 21 T cell receptor beta chains below were found in one sample sequenced in a study of control samples from healthy donors and cancer patients. Sequencing used immunoSEQ multiplex PCR; TCRdb keeps in-frame clones, though not all of them. This table has tens of thousands of clones, 65% to 90% appearing once. The specimen was PBMCs. The receptors originated from a man aged 55 to 70 with head and neck cancer.

V and J are TRBV28 and TRBJ1-1; no definite D call. This CDR3 region has 13 residues. The germline CDR1 and CDR2 sequences are MDHEN and SYDVKM. V was trimmed by 3 bases and J by 3 bases, leaving 8 bases between them. CDR3 DNA: TGTGCCAGCAGTTTTAGGTCGGACACTGAAGCTTTCTTT. It is translated as CASSFRSDTEAFF.

This chain connects TRBV7-9 to TRBJ1-2; tentative D call: TRBD1 (6 bases). The germline CDR1 and CDR2 sequences are SEHNR and FQNEAQ (reference sequence). This CDR3 region has 16 residues. V lost 5 bases to trimming and J lost 5 bases, with 21 bases between them. The CDR3, as DNA: TGTGCCAGCAGCCCCCTGACAGGACCTAGCTCGTATGGCTACACCTTC. As protein: CASSPLTGPSSYGYTF. Looking up the rest from reference TRBV7-9 and TRBJ1-2 gives the full variable domain: DTGVSQNPRHKITKRGQNVTFRCDPISEHNRLYWYRQTLGQGPEFLTYFQNEAQLEKSRLLSDRFSAERPKGSFSTLEIQRTEQGDSAMYLCASSPLTGPSSYGYTFGSGTRLTVV.

The V call is TRBV14, the J call TRBJ1-2; 8 nucleotides agree with TRBD1. The CDR3 runs 16 residues. The V gene end was trimmed by 4 bases and the J gene end by 0 bases; junction bases not matched to a gene: 7. Germline CDR1 SGHDN, CDR2 FVKESK. The CDR3 loop is CASSLGQGRTNYGYTF. The CDR3, as DNA: TGTGCCAGCAGCCTCGGACAGGGAAGGACTAACTATGGCTACACCTTC.

This clone occurred a few times. This chain joins TRBV30 and TRBJ1-3; D gene uncertain. Between the trimmed V and J ends, which lost 5 bases and 3 bases, there was a span of 8 bases. This CDR3 comprises 12 residues. In germline, CDR1 is GTSNPN, CDR2 SVGIG (reference sequence). The CDR3 region is CAWHKFGNTIYF. CDR3 coding DNA: TGTGCCTGGCATAAATTTGGAAACACCATATATTTT.

This sequence joins TRBV6-4 and TRBJ1-2; D may be TRBD1 (6 bases). Germline assignment: CDR1 MRHNA and CDR2 SNTAGT. V lost 6 bases and J lost 4, with 15 bases in between. The CDR3 sequence is 14 residues long. CDR3 region: CASSRDTVSYGYTF. In DNA, the CDR3 is TGTGCCAGCAGCCGGGACACCGTGAGCTATGGCTACACCTTC.

The chain has TRBV5-1 and TRBJ1-1; tentative D call: TRBD1 (5 bases). Per the germline V gene, CDR1 is SGHRS and CDR2 is YFSETQ. With 0 bases removed from V and 6 bases from J, the gap between germline ends came to 12 bases. This CDR3 is 14 amino acids long. CDR3 sequence reads: CASSLGGQGPEAFF. DNA for the CDR3: TGCGCCAGCAGCTTGGGAGGGCAGGGCCCTGAAGCTTTCTTT.

The V call is TRBV28, the J call TRBJ2-7; 10 nucleotides agree with TRBD2. Germline V gene sequence: CDR1 MDHEN, CDR2 SYDVKM. The CDR3 consists of 15 residues. V lost 4 bases and J lost 6; bases outside the gene matches: 9. The CDR3 region is CASSSQAGGPFEQYF. Here the CDR3 DNA reads TGTGCCAGCAGTTCCCAAGCGGGAGGGCCATTCGAGCAGTACTTC.

The genes are TRBV2 and TRBJ2-7; unclear D gene. Germline CDR1 and CDR2: SNHLY and FYNNEI. The CDR3 sequence is 15 residues long. The V and J ends lost 3 bases and 1 base respectively, with 13 bases between them. The CDR3 DNA follows: TGTGCCAGCAGTGAGCGAATGCAGGTGTCCTACGAGCAGTACTTC. Amino acids: CASSERMQVSYEQYF.

This clone was recorded a few times. The chain links TRBV14 to TRBJ1-1; no clear D. Germline CDR1 reads SGHDN; CDR2 reads FVKESK. Trimming removed 1 base from V and 1 base from J, with 4 bases in between. CDR3 length: 13 amino acids. The CDR3 region has the DNA TGTGCCAGCAGCCAAGGGTGGAACACTGAAGCTTTCTTT. Its protein product is CASSQGWNTEAFF. Supplemented by reference TRBV14 and TRBJ1-1, the full variable domain reads EAGVTQFPSHSVIEKGQTVTLRCDPISGHDNLYWYRRVMGKEIKFLLHFVKESKQDESGMPNNRFLAERTGGTYSTLKVQPAELEDSGVYFCASSQGWNTEAFFGQGTRLTVV.

The rearrangement joins TRBV29-1 to TRBJ1-1; tentative D call: TRBD1 (5 bases). Trimming took 6 bases from V and 11 from J, leaving 16 bases between them. The CDR3 is 11 amino acids. Germline loops: CDR1 SQVTM, CDR2 ANQGSEA. The CDR3 is CSVGGYSQAFF. CDR3 DNA: TGCAGCGTCGGGGGGTATAGCCAGGCTTTCTTT.

This clone showed up just once. The chain is built from TRBV11-3 and TRBJ1-1; weak D call: TRBD1 (6 bases). V was shortened by 4 bases and J by 2 bases, with 8 bases between the two germline ends. There are 13 residues in the CDR3. Germline assignment: CDR1 SGHNT and CDR2 YENEEA. Here the CDR3 reads CASSYRANTEAFF. CDR3 nucleotide sequence: TGTGCCAGCAGCTACAGGGCAAACACTGAAGCTTTCTTT.

There are a few counts of this clone. The CDR3 sequence: CASSFSRVYGYTF. In nucleotides, the CDR3 is TGTGCCAGCAGTTTTAGTCGCGTCTATGGCTACACCTTC. J is TRBJ1-2 and V is TRBV28, with no clear D. In germline, CDR1 is MDHEN, CDR2 SYDVKM. The CDR3 runs 13 residues. The V gene lost 3 bases and the J gene lost 4 bases, with 9 bases spanning the gap.

V usage is TRBV5-6 and J usage is TRBJ1-2; 9 positions match TRBD1. The CDR3 runs 15 residues. CDR1 and CDR2 (germline): SGHDT, YYEEEE. With 3 bases clipped from V and 2 bases from J, the junction kept 5 bases outside the gene matches. CDR3 in amino acids: CASSSAGQGNYGYTF. CDR3 DNA sequence: TGTGCCAGCAGCTCGGCCGGACAGGGGAACTATGGCTACACCTTC.

The CDR3 DNA reads as TGTGCCAGCAGTCACCGGGACTTAACCTACGAGCAGTACTTC. Amino acids: CASSHRDLTYEQYF. This chain joins TRBV6-5 and TRBJ2-7; possibly TRBD2 for D (6 bases). This CDR3 comprises 14 residues. Trimming pared 5 bases from V and 2 bases from J, leaving 13 bases between. In germline, CDR1 is MNHEY, CDR2 SVGAGI.

This rearrangement joins TRBV7-9 to TRBJ1-4, with 7 positions matching TRBD1. The CDR3 totals 14 residues. With V trimmed by 9 bases and J by 7 bases, 11 bases remained unmatched. The V gene's germline CDR1 is SEHNR and CDR2 FQNEAQ (reference sequence). CDR3 nucleotides: TGTGCCAGTACAGAAGGGGGCATGGTTGAAAAACTGTTTTTT. This sequence encodes CASTEGGMVEKLFF.

This sequence joins TRBV7-2 and TRBJ1-2; TRBD1 is a possible D gene (6 bases). The CDR3 length is 15 residues. V gave up 2 bases and J gave up 5 bases, with 15 bases separating them. Per germline, CDR1 SGHTA and CDR2 FQGNSA. The CDR3 DNA reads TGTGCCAGCAGCTTAAGGAACAGGGTTCTTTATGGCTACACCTTC. Amino acids: CASSLRNRVLYGYTF.

The V call is TRBV19, the J call TRBJ1-5, with D perhaps TRBD1 (5 bases). With 4 bases removed from V and 5 bases from J, the gap between germline ends came to 21 bases. Germline CDR1 reads LNHDA; CDR2 reads SQIVND (reference sequence). The CDR3 has 17 residues. CDR3 sequence reads: CASSSQGVTTNYQPQHF. As DNA, the CDR3 is TGTGCCAGTAGTAGCCAAGGGGTGACCACGAATTATCAGCCCCAGCATTTT. The full variable domain, its missing parts supplied by reference TRBV19 and TRBJ1-5, is DGGITQSPKYLFRKEGQNVTLSCEQNLNHDAMYWYRQDPGQGLRLIYYSQIVNDFQKGDIAEGYSVSREKKESFPLTVTSAQKNPTAFYLCASSSQGVTTNYQPQHFGDGTRLSIL.

This chain uses TRBV2 with TRBJ2-3, with D maybe TRBD2 (5 bases). Germline V CDR1 and CDR2: SNHLY, FYNNEI. The germline V and J ends were trimmed by 2 bases and 15 bases, with 15 bases remaining between them. The CDR3 consists of 12 residues. The chain's CDR3 is CASSESANRGYF. The CDR3 region has the DNA TGTGCCAGCAGTGAATCGGCTAACCGGGGATATTTT.

The chain carries TRBV11-2 and TRBJ2-3, with D perhaps matching TRBD2 (6 bases). This CDR3 region has 14 residues. The V and J ends lost 5 bases and 3 bases respectively, with 12 bases between them. The V gene's germline CDR1 is SGHAT and CDR2 FQNNGV. The CDR3 loop reads CASSPGLATDTQYF. CDR3 in DNA: TGTGCCAGCAGCCCAGGGCTAGCGACAGATACGCAGTATTTT.

The chain employs TRBV7-2 and TRBJ2-2; D might be TRBD2 (6 bases). This CDR3 has 15 residues. Germline CDR1 and CDR2: SGHTA and FQGNSA. Between the trimmed V and J ends, which lost 3 bases and 4 bases, there was a span of 12 bases. The CDR3 sequence is CASSFRESVTGELFF. The CDR3 region has the DNA TGTGCCAGCAGCTTCCGGGAGTCGGTCACCGGGGAGCTGTTTTTT.

The CDR3 nucleotides are TGTGCCAGCAGCTTAGGCCTATCCGGGGGCACAGATACGCAGTATTTT. Translating it yields CASSLGLSGGTDTQYF. The chain couples TRBV7-9 to TRBJ2-3; a weak D match, TRBD2 (5 bases). Germline assignment: CDR1 SEHNR and CDR2 FQNEAQ (reference sequence). This CDR3 is 16 amino acids long. Trimming took 1 base from V and 1 from J, leaving 12 bases between them.